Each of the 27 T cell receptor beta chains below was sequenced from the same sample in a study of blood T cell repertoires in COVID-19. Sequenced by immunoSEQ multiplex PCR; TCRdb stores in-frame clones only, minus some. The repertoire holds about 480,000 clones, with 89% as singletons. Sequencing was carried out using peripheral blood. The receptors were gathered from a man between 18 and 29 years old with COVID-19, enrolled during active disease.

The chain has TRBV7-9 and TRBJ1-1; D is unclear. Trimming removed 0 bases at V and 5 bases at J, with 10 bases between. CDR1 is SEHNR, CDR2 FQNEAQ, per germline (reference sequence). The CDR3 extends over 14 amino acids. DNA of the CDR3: TGTGCCAGCAGCTTAGCGCAGGAACGGACTGAAGCTTTCTTT. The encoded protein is CASSLAQERTEAFF.

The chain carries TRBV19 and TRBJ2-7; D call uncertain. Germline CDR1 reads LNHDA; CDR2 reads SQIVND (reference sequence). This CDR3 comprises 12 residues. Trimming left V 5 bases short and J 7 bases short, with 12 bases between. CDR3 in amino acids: CASSPLGSEQYF. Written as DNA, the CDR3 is TGTGCCAGTAGTCCTCTAGGAAGTGAGCAGTACTTC.

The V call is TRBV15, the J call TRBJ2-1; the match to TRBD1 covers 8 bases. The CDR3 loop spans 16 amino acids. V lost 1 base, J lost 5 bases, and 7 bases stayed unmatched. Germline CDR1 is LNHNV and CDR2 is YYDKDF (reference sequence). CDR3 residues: CATSRGTGSPHNEQFF. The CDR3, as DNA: TGTGCCACCAGCAGAGGGACAGGGAGCCCCCACAATGAGCAGTTCTTC.

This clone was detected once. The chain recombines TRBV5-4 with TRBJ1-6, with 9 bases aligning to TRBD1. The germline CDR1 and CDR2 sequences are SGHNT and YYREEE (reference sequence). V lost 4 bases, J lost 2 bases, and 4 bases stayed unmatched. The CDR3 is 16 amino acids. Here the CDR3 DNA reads TGTGCCAGCAGCCGGGACAGGGTGACCTATAATTCACCCCTCCACTTT. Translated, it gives CASSRDRVTYNSPLHF.

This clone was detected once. DNA of the CDR3: TGTGCCAGCAGTGGGACAGGGGGCCCCTACGAGCAGTACTTC. Protein product: CASSGTGGPYEQYF. The chain carries TRBV2 and TRBJ2-7, with 11 bases lining up with TRBD1. Germline CDR1 and CDR2: SNHLY and FYNNEI. J lost 2 bases, V lost 4 bases, and 1 base had no gene match. The CDR3 has 14 residues.

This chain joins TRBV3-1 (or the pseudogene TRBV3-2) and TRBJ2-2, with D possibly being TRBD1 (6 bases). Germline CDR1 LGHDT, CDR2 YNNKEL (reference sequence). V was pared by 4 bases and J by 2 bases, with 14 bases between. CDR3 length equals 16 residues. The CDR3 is CASSPQGTINTGELFF. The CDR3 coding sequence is TGTGCCAGCAGCCCGCAAGGGACAATAAACACCGGGGAGCTGTTTTTT.

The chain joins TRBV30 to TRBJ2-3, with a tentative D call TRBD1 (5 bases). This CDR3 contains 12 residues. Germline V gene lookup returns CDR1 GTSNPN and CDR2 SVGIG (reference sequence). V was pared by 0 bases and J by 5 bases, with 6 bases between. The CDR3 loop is CAWSVGEDTQYF. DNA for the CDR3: TGTGCCTGGAGTGTAGGGGAAGATACGCAGTATTTT. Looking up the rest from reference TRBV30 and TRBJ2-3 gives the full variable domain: SQTIHQWPATLVQPVGSPLSLECTVEGTSNPNLYWYRQAAGRGLQLLFYSVGIGQISSEVPQNLSASRPQDRQFILSSKKLLLSDSGFYLCAWSVGEDTQYFGPGTRLTVL.

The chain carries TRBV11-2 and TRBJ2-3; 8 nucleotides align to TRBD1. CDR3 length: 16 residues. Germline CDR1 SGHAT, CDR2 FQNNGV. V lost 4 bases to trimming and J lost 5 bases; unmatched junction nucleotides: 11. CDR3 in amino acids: CASSYLGTGGRDTQYF. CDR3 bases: TGTGCCAGCAGCTACCTAGGGACAGGCGGTAGAGATACGCAGTATTTT.

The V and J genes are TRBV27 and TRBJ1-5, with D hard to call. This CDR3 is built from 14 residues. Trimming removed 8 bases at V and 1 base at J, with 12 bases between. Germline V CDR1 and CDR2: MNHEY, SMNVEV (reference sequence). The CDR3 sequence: CASSPGFSNQPQHF. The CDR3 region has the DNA TGTGCCAGCTCCCCGGGATTCAGCAATCAGCCCCAGCATTTT.

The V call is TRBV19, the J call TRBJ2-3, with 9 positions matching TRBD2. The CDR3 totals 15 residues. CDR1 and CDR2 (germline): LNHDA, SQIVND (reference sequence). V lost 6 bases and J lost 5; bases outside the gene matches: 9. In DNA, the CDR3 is TGTGCCAGTAGAGAGGCGGGAGGGGTGGGAGATACGCAGTATTTT. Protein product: CASREAGGVGDTQYF. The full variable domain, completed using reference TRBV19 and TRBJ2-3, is DGGITQSPKYLFRKEGQNVTLSCEQNLNHDAMYWYRQDPGQGLRLIYYSQIVNDFQKGDIAEGYSVSREKKESFPLTVTSAQKNPTAFYLCASREAGGVGDTQYFGPGTRLTVL.

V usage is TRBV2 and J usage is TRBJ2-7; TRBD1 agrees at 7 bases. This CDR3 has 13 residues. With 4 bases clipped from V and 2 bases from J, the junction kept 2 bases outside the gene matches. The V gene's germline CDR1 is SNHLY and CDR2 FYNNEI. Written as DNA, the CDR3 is TGTGCCAGCAGTGTAGGGACAGCCTACGAGCAGTACTTC. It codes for CASSVGTAYEQYF.

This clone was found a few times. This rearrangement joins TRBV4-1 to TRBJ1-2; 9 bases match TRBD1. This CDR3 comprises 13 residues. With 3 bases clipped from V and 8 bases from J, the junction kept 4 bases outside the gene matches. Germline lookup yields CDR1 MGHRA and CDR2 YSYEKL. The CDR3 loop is CASSHGDRGGYTF. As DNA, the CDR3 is TGCGCCAGCAGCCACGGCGACAGGGGGGGCTACACCTTC.

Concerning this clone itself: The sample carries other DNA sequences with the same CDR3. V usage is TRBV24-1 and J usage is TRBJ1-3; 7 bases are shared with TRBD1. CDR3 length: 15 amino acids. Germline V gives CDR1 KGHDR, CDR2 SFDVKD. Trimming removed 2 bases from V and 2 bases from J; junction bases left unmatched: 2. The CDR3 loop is CATSDSRGPGNTIYF. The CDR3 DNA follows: TGTGCCACCAGTGATTCAAGGGGGCCTGGAAACACCATATATTTT.

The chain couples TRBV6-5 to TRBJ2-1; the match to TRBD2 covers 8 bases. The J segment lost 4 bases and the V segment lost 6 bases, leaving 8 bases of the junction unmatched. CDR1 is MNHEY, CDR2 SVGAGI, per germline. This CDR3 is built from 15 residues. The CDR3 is CASSSAGGGYNEQFF. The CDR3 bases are TGTGCCAGCAGCTCTGCCGGGGGGGGATACAATGAGCAGTTCTTC.

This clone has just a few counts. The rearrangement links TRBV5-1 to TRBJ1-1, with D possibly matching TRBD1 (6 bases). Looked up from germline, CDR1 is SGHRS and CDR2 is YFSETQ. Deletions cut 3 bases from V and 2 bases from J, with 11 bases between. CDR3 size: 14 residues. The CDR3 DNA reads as TGCGCCAGCAGCTCAGGACAGTTCAACACTGAAGCTTTCTTT. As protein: CASSSGQFNTEAFF.

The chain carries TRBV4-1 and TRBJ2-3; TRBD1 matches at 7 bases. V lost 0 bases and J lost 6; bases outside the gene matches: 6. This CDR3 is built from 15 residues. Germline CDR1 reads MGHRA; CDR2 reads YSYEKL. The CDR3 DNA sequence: TGCGCCAGCAGCCAAGACAAGGGGGCGAGGGATACGCAGTATTTT. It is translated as CASSQDKGARDTQYF.

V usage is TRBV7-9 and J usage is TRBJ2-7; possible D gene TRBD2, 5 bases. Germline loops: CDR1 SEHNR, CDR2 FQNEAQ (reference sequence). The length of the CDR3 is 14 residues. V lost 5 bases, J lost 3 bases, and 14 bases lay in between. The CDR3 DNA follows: TGTGCCAGCAGCGTTCGGGGAAACCTCTACGAGCAGTACTTC. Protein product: CASSVRGNLYEQYF.

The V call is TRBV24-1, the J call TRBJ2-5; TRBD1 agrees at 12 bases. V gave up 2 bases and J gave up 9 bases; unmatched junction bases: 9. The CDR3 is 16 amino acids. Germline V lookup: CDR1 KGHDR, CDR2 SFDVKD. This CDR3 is CATSDSGTGGFSAQYF. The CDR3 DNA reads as TGTGCCACCAGTGATTCCGGGACAGGGGGCTTCTCGGCCCAGTACTTC.

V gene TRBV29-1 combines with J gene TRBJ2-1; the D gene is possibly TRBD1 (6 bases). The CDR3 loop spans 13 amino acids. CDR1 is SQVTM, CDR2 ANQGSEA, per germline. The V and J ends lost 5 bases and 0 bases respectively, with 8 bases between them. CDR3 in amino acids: CSVTGTSYNEQFF. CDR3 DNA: TGCAGCGTTACAGGGACCTCCTACAATGAGCAGTTCTTC.

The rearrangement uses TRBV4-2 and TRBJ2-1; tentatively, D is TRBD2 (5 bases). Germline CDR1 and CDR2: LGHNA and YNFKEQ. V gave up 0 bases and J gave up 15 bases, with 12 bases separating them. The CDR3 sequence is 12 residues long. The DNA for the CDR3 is TGTGCCAGCAGCCAAGATTTGAGGGCCCCGTTCTTC. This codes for CASSQDLRAPFF.

The CDR3 DNA follows: TGCAGCGTTGCTCGGGACTCTGGGGCCAACGTCCTGACTTTC. This codes for CSVARDSGANVLTF. V usage is TRBV29-1 and J usage is TRBJ2-6, with D possibly being TRBD2 (5 bases). Germline V gene data show CDR1 as SQVTM and CDR2 as ANQGSEA. The germline V and J ends were trimmed by 4 bases and 0 bases, with 7 bases remaining between them. The CDR3 is made up of 14 amino acids.

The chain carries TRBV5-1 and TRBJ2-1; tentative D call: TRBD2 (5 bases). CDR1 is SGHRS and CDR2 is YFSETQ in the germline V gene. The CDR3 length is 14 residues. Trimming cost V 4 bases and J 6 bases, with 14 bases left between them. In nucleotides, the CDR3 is TGCGCCAGCAGCGACACTAGTTATTTCAATGAGCAGTTCTTC. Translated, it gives CASSDTSYFNEQFF. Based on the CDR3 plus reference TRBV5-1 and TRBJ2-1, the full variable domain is KAGVTQTPRYLIKTRGQQVTLSCSPISGHRSVSWYQQTPGQGLQFLFEYFSETQRNKGNFPGRFSGRQFSNSRSEMNVSTLELGDSALYLCASSDTSYFNEQFFGPGTRLTVL.

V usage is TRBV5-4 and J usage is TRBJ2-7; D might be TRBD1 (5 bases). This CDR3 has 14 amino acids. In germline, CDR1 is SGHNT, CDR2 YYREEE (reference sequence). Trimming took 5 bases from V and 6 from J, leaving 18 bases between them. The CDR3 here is CASRGQGPHTEQYF. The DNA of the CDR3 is TGTGCCAGCAGGGGTCAGGGTCCGCATACCGAGCAGTACTTC. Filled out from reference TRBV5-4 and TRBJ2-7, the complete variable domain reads ETGVTQSPTHLIKTRGQQVTLRCSSQSGHNTVSWYQQALGQGPQFIFQYYREEENGRGNFPPRFSGLQFPNYSSELNVNALELDDSALYLCASRGQGPHTEQYFGPGTRLTVT.

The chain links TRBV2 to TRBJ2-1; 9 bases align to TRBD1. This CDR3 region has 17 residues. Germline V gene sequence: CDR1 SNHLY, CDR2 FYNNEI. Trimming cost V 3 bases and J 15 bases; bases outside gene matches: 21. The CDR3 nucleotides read TGTGCCAGCAGTGACCTGGACAGGGGACTTCCTAAAGTGGTTTTGTTCTTC. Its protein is CASSDLDRGLPKVVLFF.

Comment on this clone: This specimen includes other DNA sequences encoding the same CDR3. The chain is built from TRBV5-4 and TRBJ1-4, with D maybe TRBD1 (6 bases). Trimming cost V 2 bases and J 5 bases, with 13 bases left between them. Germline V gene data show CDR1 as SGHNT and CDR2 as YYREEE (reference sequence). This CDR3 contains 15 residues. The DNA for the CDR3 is TGTGCCAGCAGCTTAGGCGGTGGGACAAATGAAAAACTGTTTTTT. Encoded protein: CASSLGGGTNEKLFF.

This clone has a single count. The CDR3 DNA follows: TGTGCCAGTAGTTGGGGGGACACTGAAGCTTTCTTT. This codes for CASSWGDTEAFF. The V call is TRBV19, the J call TRBJ1-1; tentatively, D is TRBD1 (5 bases). Germline V gene sequence: CDR1 LNHDA, CDR2 SQIVND (reference sequence). Trimming stripped 5 bases from V and 3 bases from J, with 7 bases between. The CDR3 consists of 12 residues.

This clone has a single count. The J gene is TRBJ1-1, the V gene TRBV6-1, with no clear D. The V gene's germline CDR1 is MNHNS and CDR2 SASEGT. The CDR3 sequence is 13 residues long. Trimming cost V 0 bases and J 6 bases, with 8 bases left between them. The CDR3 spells CASSEAWSSEAFF. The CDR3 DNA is TGTGCCAGCAGTGAAGCTTGGAGTTCTGAAGCTTTCTTT.